The rows below give T cell receptor beta chains drawn from one sample of a study of Ad26.COV2.S vaccination and SARS-CoV-2 variants. Here immunoSEQ multiplex PCR was the method, and the copy in TCRdb shows in-frame clones only, minus some. The sample includes 510,000 or so clones, around 85% of them seen just once. The sequencing used peripheral blood, collected in a trial of Ad26.COV2.S vaccine versus placebo. These receptors were taken from a person aged 18-60 years who received the Ad26.COV2.S COVID-19 vaccine or a placebo. The CDR3 runs from the conserved cysteine through the conserved F or W. The order of the fields is CDR3 DNA, CDR3 protein, D gene, J gene, V gene, clone size. A D gene is named only where the DNA matches it firmly. Some rows have no size entry. The others give once, few or many, or a class for an expanded clone.

CDR3nt: TGTGCCAGCAATAGGGGCAATCAGCCCCAGCATTTT
CDR3aa: CASNRGNQPQHF
d_gene: NA
j_gene: TRBJ1-5
v_gene: TRBV2
abundance: NA

CDR3nt: TGTGCCAGCAGCCAGACAGGGGCCATCTCCTACGAGCAGTACTTC
CDR3aa: CASSQTGAISYEQYF
d_gene: TRBD1
j_gene: TRBJ2-7
v_gene: TRBV6-5
abundance: few

CDR3nt: TGTGCCAGTAGTCGGGGGACAGCGGTTAACTATGGCTACACCTTC
CDR3aa: CASSRGTAVNYGYTF
d_gene: TRBD1
j_gene: TRBJ1-2
v_gene: TRBV19
abundance: NA

CDR3nt: TGTGCCAGCAGCTTAGGTTGCCCGGGACTAGCCTGCTTTCCCCCTCGCTCTCTGAACTTC
CDR3aa: CASSLGCPGLACFPPRSLNF
d_gene: TRBD2
j_gene: TRBJ2-7
v_gene: TRBV5-4
abundance: NA

CDR3nt: TGTGCCACCAGTGATAGACTAGCGGGAGTAGTCAATGAGCAGTTCTTC
CDR3aa: CATSDRLAGVVNEQFF
d_gene: TRBD2
j_gene: TRBJ2-1
v_gene: TRBV24-1
abundance: NA

CDR3nt: TGTGCCAGCAGCTTGGGAGGGAGCCATAATTCACCCCTCCACTTT
CDR3aa: CASSLGGSHNSPLHF
d_gene: NA
j_gene: TRBJ1-6
v_gene: TRBV5-4
abundance: once

CDR3nt: TGTGCCAGCAGCAAAGACCCTACAAGGGGCCATGGCACAGATACGCAGTATTTT
CDR3aa: CASSKDPTRGHGTDTQYF
d_gene: NA
j_gene: TRBJ2-3
v_gene: TRBV21-1
abundance: NA

CDR3nt: TGCAGCGTGCAAGACACCGGGGAGCTGTTTTTT
CDR3aa: CSVQDTGELFF
d_gene: NA
j_gene: TRBJ2-2
v_gene: TRBV29-1
abundance: NA

CDR3nt: TGCGCCAGCAGCGGTCAGTTGTCCGTGGGGGAGCTGTTTTTT
CDR3aa: CASSGQLSVGELFF
d_gene: NA
j_gene: TRBJ2-2
v_gene: TRBV5-1
abundance: NA

CDR3nt: TGTGCCAGCAGTTCCCCCCCAAGGAAGACCCAGTACTTC
CDR3aa: CASSSPPRKTQYF
d_gene: NA
j_gene: TRBJ2-5
v_gene: TRBV6-2/TRBV6-3
abundance: NA

CDR3nt: TGTGCCAGCAGTTGGACTTGGGGGTCTTCCACTGAAGCTTTCTTT
CDR3aa: CASSWTWGSSTEAFF
d_gene: NA
j_gene: TRBJ1-1
v_gene: TRBV28
abundance: NA

CDR3nt: TGTGCCAGCAGACGAGCGGGAGGGCCATATACCGGGGAGCTGTTTTTT
CDR3aa: CASRRAGGPYTGELFF
d_gene: TRBD2
j_gene: TRBJ2-2
v_gene: TRBV9
abundance: NA